This T cell receptor (beta chain) was retrieved from a study of cytomegalovirus exposure and HLA in healthy donors. Findings and caveats of the study: A later analysis linked a missense variant in DCLRE1C to the trimming of TCR beta V and J genes.

The CDR3 runs 17 residues. The germline V gene encodes CDR1 SGHVS and CDR2 FNYEAQ. V was clipped by 1 base and J by 0 bases, with 12 bases between them. As regards this clone: Its specificity is not known.

PCR primers comprised 60 Vbeta and 13 Jbeta primers. The assay was immunoSEQ multiplex PCR, and TCRdb's table has in-frame clones only and misses some. This table has around 140,000 clones, about four fifths appearing once. The chain is built from TRBV7-6 and TRBJ2-2; a possible D gene is TRBD1 (5 bases). This TCR derives from a male donor in good health and CMV-seronegative. The specimen was PBMCs. For the CDR3, the DNA is TGTGCCAGCAGCTTAGACAGGTCCCTGACGAACACCGGGGAGCTGTTTTTT. It yields the protein CASSLDRSLTNTGELFF.